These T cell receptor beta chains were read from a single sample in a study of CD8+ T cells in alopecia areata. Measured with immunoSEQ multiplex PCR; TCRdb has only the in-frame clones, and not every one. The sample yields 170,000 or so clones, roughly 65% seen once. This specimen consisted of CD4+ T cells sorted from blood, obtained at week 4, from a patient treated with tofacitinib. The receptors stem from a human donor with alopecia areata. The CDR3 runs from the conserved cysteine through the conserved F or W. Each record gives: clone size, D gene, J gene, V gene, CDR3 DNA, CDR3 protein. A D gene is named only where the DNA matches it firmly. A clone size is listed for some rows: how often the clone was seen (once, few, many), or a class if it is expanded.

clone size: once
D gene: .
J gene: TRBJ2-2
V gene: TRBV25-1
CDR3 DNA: TGTGCCAGCATGGGACCGAACACCGGGGAGCTGTTTTTT
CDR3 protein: CASMGPNTGELFF

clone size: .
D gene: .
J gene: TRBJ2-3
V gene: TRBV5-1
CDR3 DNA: TGCGCCAGCAGCCCTCTTGCGGACACAGATACGCAGTATTTT
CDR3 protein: CASSPLADTDTQYF

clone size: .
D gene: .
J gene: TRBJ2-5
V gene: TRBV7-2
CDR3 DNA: TGTGCCAGCAGCTCGGGAAATTGGGAGACCCAGTACTTC
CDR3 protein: CASSSGNWETQYF

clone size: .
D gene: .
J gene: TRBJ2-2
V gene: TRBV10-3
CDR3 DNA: TGTGCCATCAGTGCGGCAGGGGCGAACACCGGGGAGCTGTTTTTT
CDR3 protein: CAISAAGANTGELFF

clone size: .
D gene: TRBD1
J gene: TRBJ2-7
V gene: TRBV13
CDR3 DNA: TGTGCCAGCAGGGACAGGGGTTTAGTCTACTTC
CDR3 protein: CASRDRGLVYF

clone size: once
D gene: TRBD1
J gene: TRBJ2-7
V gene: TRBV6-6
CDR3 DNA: TGTGCCAGCAGTTACCCGGGACAGGGGGCCTCCTACGAGCAGTACTTC
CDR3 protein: CASSYPGQGASYEQYF

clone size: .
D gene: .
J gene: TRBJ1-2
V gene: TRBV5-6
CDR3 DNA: TGTGCCAGCAGCTTGCCTCCCTCTAACTATGGCTACACCTTC
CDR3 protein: CASSLPPSNYGYTF

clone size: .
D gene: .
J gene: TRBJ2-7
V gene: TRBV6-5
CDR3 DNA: TGTGCCAGCAGTTACTCAGGGAGAAGTTTCTCCTACGAGCAGTACTTC
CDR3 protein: CASSYSGRSFSYEQYF

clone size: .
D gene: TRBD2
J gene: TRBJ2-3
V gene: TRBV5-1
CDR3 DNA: TGCGCCAGCAAGATAGCGGGGCCGAGCACAGATACGCAGTATTTT
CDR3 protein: CASKIAGPSTDTQYF

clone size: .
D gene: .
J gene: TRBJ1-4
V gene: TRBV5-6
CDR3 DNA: TGTGCCAGCAGCCGATTGACAGGAGTGGAAAAACTGTTTTTT
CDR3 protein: CASSRLTGVEKLFF

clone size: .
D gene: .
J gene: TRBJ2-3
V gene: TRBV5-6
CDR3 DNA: TGTGCCAGCAGCTCGCCTCTAGCGAGACGCACAGATACGCAGTATTTT
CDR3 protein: CASSSPLARRTDTQYF

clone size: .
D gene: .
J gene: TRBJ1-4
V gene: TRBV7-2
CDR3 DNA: TGTGCCAGCAGCCCGGCACCGGCAACTAATGAAAAACTGTTTTTT
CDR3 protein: CASSPAPATNEKLFF

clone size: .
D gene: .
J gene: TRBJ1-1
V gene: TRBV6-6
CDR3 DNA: TGTGCCAGCAGTTACGCAGGGAACACTGAAGCTTTCTTT
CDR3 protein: CASSYAGNTEAFF

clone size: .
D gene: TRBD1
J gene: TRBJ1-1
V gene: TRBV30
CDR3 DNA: TGTGCCTGGAGTGTTGAGGGACAGGGGGAAGCAGGTGAAGCTTTCTTT
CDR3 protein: CAWSVEGQGEAGEAFF

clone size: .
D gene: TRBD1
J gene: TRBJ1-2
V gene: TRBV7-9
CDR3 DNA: TGTGCCAGCAGCTTGGGACAGAACTACTATGGCTACACCTTC
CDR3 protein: CASSLGQNYYGYTF

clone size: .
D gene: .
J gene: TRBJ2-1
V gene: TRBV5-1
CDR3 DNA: TGCGCCAGCAGCTTGGTCTCCCCCCCACCATACAATGAGCAGTTCTTC
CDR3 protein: CASSLVSPPPYNEQFF

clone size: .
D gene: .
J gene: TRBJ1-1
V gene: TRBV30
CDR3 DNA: TGTGCCTGGAGTGTCAGGAACACTGAAGCTTTCTTT
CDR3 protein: CAWSVRNTEAFF

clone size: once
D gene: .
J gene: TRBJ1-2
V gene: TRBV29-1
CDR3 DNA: TGCAGCGTTGAAGACGGGTATCAGGGAATCGGCTACACCTTC
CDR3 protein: CSVEDGYQGIGYTF

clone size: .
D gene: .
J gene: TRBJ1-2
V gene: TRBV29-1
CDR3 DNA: TGCAGCGTTGAGGCTCCCCGGGGCTACACCTTC
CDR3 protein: CSVEAPRGYTF

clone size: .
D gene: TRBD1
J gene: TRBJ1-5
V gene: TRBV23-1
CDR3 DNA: TGCGCCAAGACAGGGTCTGACAATCAGCCCCAGCATTTT
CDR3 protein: CAKTGSDNQPQHF

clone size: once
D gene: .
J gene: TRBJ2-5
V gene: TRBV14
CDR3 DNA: TGTGCCAGCAGCCAGGGGCGGCAAGAGACCCAGTACTTC
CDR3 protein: CASSQGRQETQYF

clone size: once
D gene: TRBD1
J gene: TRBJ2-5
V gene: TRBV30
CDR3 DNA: TGTGCCTGGAGTAGGGGAGAGGACAGGTCCTTGCAGACCCAGTACTTC
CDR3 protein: CAWSRGEDRSLQTQYF

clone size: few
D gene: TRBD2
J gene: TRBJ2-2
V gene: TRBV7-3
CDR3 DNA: TGTGCCAGCAGCCCGGGACTAGCGGGGGTAGGGGAGCTGTTTTTT
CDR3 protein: CASSPGLAGVGELFF

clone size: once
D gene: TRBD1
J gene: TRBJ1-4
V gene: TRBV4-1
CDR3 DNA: TGCGCCAGCAGCCACCAACGTGGAGGGGGCGGGACGGCTGAAAAACTGTTTTTT
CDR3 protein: CASSHQRGGGGTAEKLFF

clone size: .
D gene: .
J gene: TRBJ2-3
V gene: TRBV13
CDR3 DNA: TGTGCCAGCAGCTTACAGGATCCAGATACGCAGTATTTT
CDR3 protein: CASSLQDPDTQYF

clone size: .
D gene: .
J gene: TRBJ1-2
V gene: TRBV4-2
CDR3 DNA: TGTGCCAGCAGCCAAGATAAGGGCGGGGGTTATGGCTACACCTTC
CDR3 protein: CASSQDKGGGYGYTF

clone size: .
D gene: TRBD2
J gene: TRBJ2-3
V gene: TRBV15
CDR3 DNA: TGTGCCACCAGGGAAGCGGGGAGGCAGTATTTT
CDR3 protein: CATREAGRQYF

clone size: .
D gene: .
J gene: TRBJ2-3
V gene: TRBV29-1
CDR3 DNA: TGCAGCGTCTTCACAGATACGCAGTATTTT
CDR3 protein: CSVFTDTQYF

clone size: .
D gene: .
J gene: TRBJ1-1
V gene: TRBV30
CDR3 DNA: TGTGCCTTAACGCATAGGGGGAACACTGAAGCTTTCTTT
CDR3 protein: CALTHRGNTEAFF

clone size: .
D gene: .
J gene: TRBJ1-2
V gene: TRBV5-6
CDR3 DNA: TGTGCCAGCAGCTTGCGGGGAGGGATAAACTATGGCTACACCTTC
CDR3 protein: CASSLRGGINYGYTF

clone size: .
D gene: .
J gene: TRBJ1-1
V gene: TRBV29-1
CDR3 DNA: TGCAGCGTCAGGGGAAGTGGGACTGAAGCTTTCTTT
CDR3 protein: CSVRGSGTEAFF

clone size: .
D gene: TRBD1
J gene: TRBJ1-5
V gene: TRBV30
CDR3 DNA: TGTGCCTGGAGGGGACAGGGGAGCCCGGCCCAGCATTTT
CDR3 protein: CAWRGQGSPAQHF

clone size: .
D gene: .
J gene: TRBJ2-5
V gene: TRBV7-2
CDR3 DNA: TGTGCCAGCAGCTCTACGGGGGCTTCTAGGGAGACCCAGTACTTC
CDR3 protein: CASSSTGASRETQYF

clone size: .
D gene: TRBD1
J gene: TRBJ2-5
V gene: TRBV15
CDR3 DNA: TGTGCCACCAGCAGAGATGGGGGGACAGGGAAACAAGAGACCCAGTACTTC
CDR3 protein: CATSRDGGTGKQETQYF

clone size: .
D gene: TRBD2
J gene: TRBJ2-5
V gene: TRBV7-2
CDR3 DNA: TGTGCCAGCAGCTCCCGCCGGGAAGTAGCGGGGGGCCCAGGGGCCCAGTACTTC
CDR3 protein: CASSSRREVAGGPGAQYF

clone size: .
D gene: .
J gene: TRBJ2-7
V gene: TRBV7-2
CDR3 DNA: TGTGCCAGCAGCTTAGAGGCCGGCTCCTACGAGCAGTACTTC
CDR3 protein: CASSLEAGSYEQYF

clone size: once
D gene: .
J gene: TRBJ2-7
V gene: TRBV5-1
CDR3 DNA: TGCGCCAGCAGCCGTGGAGGAGTGAACGAGCAGTACTTC
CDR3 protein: CASSRGGVNEQYF

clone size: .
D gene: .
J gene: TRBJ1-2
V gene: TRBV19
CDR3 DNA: TGTGCCAGTAGTATTCGGGGAGCTGGCTACACCTTC
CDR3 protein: CASSIRGAGYTF

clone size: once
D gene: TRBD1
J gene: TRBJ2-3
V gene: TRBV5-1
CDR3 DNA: TGCGCCAGCAGCTCAGGACAGGGGGGAGATACGCAGTATTTT
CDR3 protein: CASSSGQGGDTQYF

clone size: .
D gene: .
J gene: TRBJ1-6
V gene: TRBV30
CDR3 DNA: TGTGCCTGGAGTGTTTACGTCGACTCACCCCTCCACTTT
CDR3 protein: CAWSVYVDSPLHF

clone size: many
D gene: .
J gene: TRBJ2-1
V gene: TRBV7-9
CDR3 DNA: TGTGCCAGCAGCCGACTTGTGGGAAATGAGCAGTTCTTC
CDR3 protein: CASSRLVGNEQFF

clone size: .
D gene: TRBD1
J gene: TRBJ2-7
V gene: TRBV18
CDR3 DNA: TGTGCCAGCTCATTCCCTGGGACAGGCAACGAGCAGTACTTC
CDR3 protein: CASSFPGTGNEQYF

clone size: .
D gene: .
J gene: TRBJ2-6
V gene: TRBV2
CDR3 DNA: TGTGCCAGCAGTGCGGCTTCAGGGGCCAACGTCCTGACTTTC
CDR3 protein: CASSAASGANVLTF

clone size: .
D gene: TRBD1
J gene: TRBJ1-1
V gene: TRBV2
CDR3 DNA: TGTGCCAGCCTCCAGGGGGGTGAAGCTTTCTTT
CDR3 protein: CASLQGGEAFF

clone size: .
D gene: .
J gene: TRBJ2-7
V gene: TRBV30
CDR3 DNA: TGTGCCCAACCCCCCACCGGGTCCCGCGTACGGGCGAGCTCCGAGCAGTACTTC
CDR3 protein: CAQPPTGSRVRASSEQYF

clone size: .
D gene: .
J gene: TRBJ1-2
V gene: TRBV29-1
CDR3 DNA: TGCAGCGTTGATTATAACTATGGCTACACCTTC
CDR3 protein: CSVDYNYGYTF

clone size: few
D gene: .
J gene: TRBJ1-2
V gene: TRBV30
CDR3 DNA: TGTGCCTGGACACCTTTTCACCAGAAGCTAGGCTATGGCTACACCTTC
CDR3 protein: CAWTPFHQKLGYGYTF

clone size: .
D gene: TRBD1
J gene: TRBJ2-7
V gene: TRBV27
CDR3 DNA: TGTGCCAGCAGTAATCGACAGGGGTACGAGCAGTACTTC
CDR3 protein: CASSNRQGYEQYF

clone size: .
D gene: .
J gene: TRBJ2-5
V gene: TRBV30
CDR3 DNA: TGTGCCTGGAGCCGTACTCAGTGGGAGACCCAGTACTTC
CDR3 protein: CAWSRTQWETQYF

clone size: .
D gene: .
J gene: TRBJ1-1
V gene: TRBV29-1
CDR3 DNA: TGCAGCGTTGAACCAGGGCGGACTGAAGCTTTCTTT
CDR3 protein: CSVEPGRTEAFF